This T cell receptor (beta chain) was recorded in a study of blood T cell repertoires in COVID-19. Overall study: PBMCs, B-cell-depleted T cells, or T cells provided the cDNA or gDNA that made up the material.

The CDR3 runs to 13 residues. The ends lost 2 bases at V and 6 bases at J; junction bases unmatched: 2. The germline V gene encodes CDR1 MGHDK and CDR2 SYGVNS. Clinical history as reported by participants underpinned cohort assignment. Each recovered donor of Cohort 3 presented with two negative PCRs, clearance, or symptom resolution. The protocol was immunoSEQ multiplex PCR, while the TCRdb copy is restricted to in-frame clones and leaves out a portion. The table lists hundreds of thousands of clones, 87% of them singletons. This clonotype originated in a woman in her 30s who had recovered from COVID-19. Sequencing was carried out using PBMCs or T cells enriched from blood (not recorded which). This chain uses TRBV25-1 with TRBJ1-2; 8 positions match TRBD1. The CDR3 DNA follows: TGTGCCAGCAGTGAAGCAGGGGGCAATGGCTACACCTTC. Protein product: CASSEAGGNGYTF.